This TCR beta chain was captured in a study of T cell changes during pregnancy in multiple sclerosis. Germline V gives CDR1 MNHEY, CDR2 SMNVEV (reference sequence). V gave up 4 bases and J gave up 8 bases, with 14 bases separating them. The length of the CDR3 is 13 residues. Profiling relied on immunoSEQ multiplex PCR, and the TCRdb table lists in-frame clones only, not all of them. The sample has 35,000 to 45,000 clones, about 88% seen once. The chain combines TRBV27 with TRBJ1-2; tentative D call: TRBD1 (6 bases). This material consisted of CD4+ T cells from peripheral blood mononuclear cells, taken in the first trimester of pregnancy. This TCR derives from a female donor with multiple sclerosis, enrolled in a pregnancy study. The CDR3 region is CASSSIQGYGYTF. In DNA form, the CDR3 reads TGTGCCAGCAGTTCGATACAGGGATACGGCTACACCTTC.